The 19 T cell receptor beta chains in this list originate from one sample, sequenced in a study of shared clonotypes between healthy human individuals. Sequencing used immunoSEQ multiplex PCR; TCRdb keeps in-frame clones, though not all of them. The sample records hundreds of thousands of clones, approximately 95% being singletons. Naivety among CD8 cells was defined by CD45RO negativity and positive CCR7 selection, thereby excluding terminally differentiated effector memory CD45RA+ cells. What was sequenced was naive CD8+ T cells sorted from blood. The source of these receptors is a woman aged 25 to 39 in good health.

The rearrangement joins TRBV11-3 to TRBJ2-1; TRBD1 is a possible D gene (5 bases). Germline V gene lookup returns CDR1 SGHNT and CDR2 YENEEA. V lost 0 bases and J 0 bases, leaving 9 bases between the germline ends. This CDR3 has 16 residues. Written as DNA, the CDR3 is TGTGCCAGCAGCTTAGAGGGGCACGTCTCCTACAATGAGCAGTTCTTC. As protein: CASSLEGHVSYNEQFF.

For this clone: Other DNA sequences from this sample encode an identical CDR3 as well. The rearrangement joins TRBV6-5 to TRBJ1-1; tentatively, D is TRBD1 (5 bases). Trimming pared 2 bases from V and 4 bases from J, leaving 5 bases between. CDR1 and CDR2 from the germline V gene are MNHEY and SVGAGI. The CDR3 is 12 amino acids. The CDR3 sequence: CASSYGGTEAFF. DNA of the CDR3: TGTGCCAGCAGTTACGGGGGCACTGAAGCTTTCTTT.

To note about this clone: In the same sample, other DNA sequences code for this CDR3. This chain connects TRBV6-5 to TRBJ2-7, with D possibly being TRBD2 (5 bases). The CDR3 runs 13 residues. V gave up 2 bases and J gave up 1 base, with 6 bases separating them. CDR1 is MNHEY and CDR2 is SVGAGI in the germline V gene. The CDR3 sequence is CASSYTGSYEQYF. The CDR3 DNA follows: TGTGCCAGCAGTTACACGGGGTCCTACGAGCAGTACTTC.

The chain recombines TRBV2 with TRBJ1-5; possibly TRBD1 for D (5 bases). V was clipped by 4 bases and J by 0 bases, with 13 bases between them. The CDR3 is 16 residues long. CDR1 is SNHLY, CDR2 FYNNEI, per germline. CDR3 nucleotide sequence: TGTGCCAGCAGTGTCACAGGAGCGTATAGCAATCAGCCCCAGCATTTT. Translating it yields CASSVTGAYSNQPQHF.

The chain carries TRBV7-9 and TRBJ2-7; D could derive from TRBD1 or TRBD2 (5 bases each). The CDR3 is 14 residues long. CDR1 and CDR2 from the germline V gene are SEHNR and FQNEAQ (reference sequence). With 5 bases removed from V and 4 bases from J, the gap between germline ends came to 15 bases. The DNA of the CDR3 is TGTGCCAGCAGCGCTGTAGAGGGGCGGTACGAGCAGTACTTC. It yields the protein CASSAVEGRYEQYF.

This chain connects TRBV9 to TRBJ2-3, with D perhaps assigned TRBD1 or TRBD2 (5 bases each). V lost 4 bases and J lost 2, with 17 bases in between. The CDR3 totals 16 residues. Germline-derived CDR1 and CDR2 are SGDLS and YYNGEE. CDR3 sequence: CASSPTRTSFTDTQYF. CDR3 bases: TGTGCCAGCAGCCCTACTAGGACATCCTTCACAGATACGCAGTATTTT. Variable domain in full (rest from reference TRBV9 and TRBJ2-3): DSGVTQTPKHLITATGQRVTLRCSPRSGDLSVYWYQQSLDQGLQFLIQYYNGEERAKGNILERFSAQQFPDLHSELNLSSLELGDSALYFCASSPTRTSFTDTQYFGPGTRLTVL.

The J gene is TRBJ2-7, the V gene TRBV28; TRBD1 matches at 7 bases. The V gene's germline CDR1 is MDHEN and CDR2 SYDVKM. The CDR3 is made up of 16 amino acids. Trimming cost V 6 bases and J 0 bases; bases outside gene matches: 11. CDR3 in amino acids: CASSLTKDRFSYEQYF. The CDR3 DNA reads as TGTGCCAGCAGCCTTACAAAGGACAGGTTCTCCTACGAGCAGTACTTC. The full variable domain, rest sourced from reference TRBV28 and TRBJ2-7, is DVKVTQSSRYLVKRTGEKVFLECVQDMDHENMFWYRQDPGLGLRLIYFSYDVKMKEKGDIPEGYSVSREKKERFSLILESASTNQTSMYLCASSLTKDRFSYEQYFGPGTRLTVT.

This clone appeared a single time. The J gene is TRBJ2-1, the V gene TRBV14; 12 positions agree with TRBD2. This CDR3 is 17 amino acids long. Trimming at V came to 0 bases and at J to 4 bases, leaving 4 bases not matched to a gene. Germline CDR1 reads SGHDN; CDR2 reads FVKESK. The DNA of the CDR3 is TGTGCCAGCAGCCAAGATTTAGGACTAGCGGGGTACAATGAGCAGTTCTTC. Translation gives CASSQDLGLAGYNEQFF.

The rearrangement links TRBV28 to TRBJ2-1; D not resolved. CDR3 length: 11 residues. V was cut by 2 bases and J by 5 bases, with 1 base left in between. The germline V gene has CDR1 MDHEN and CDR2 SYDVKM. DNA for the CDR3: TGTGCCAGCAGTTTACACAATGAGCAGTTCTTC. Translation: CASSLHNEQFF. The whole variable domain, filled in from reference TRBV28 and TRBJ2-1, reads DVKVTQSSRYLVKRTGEKVFLECVQDMDHENMFWYRQDPGLGLRLIYFSYDVKMKEKGDIPEGYSVSREKKERFSLILESASTNQTSMYLCASSLHNEQFFGPGTRLTVL.

Here the CDR3 DNA reads TGTGCCAGCAGCTTAGAGATGGGACAGGGAAGGACTGAAGCTTTCTTT. Translated: CASSLEMGQGRTEAFF. The rearrangement uses TRBV11-2 and TRBJ1-1, with TRBD1 matching over 9 bases. Per the germline V gene, CDR1 is SGHAT and CDR2 is FQNNGV. This CDR3 spans 16 amino acids. Trimming cost V 0 bases and J 5 bases; bases outside gene matches: 7.

The J gene is TRBJ2-7, the V gene TRBV2, with 7 positions matching TRBD2. Unmatched junction bases numbered 9, after V lost 5 bases and J lost 2 bases. CDR1 and CDR2 from the germline V gene are SNHLY and FYNNEI. The CDR3 has 15 residues. CDR3 DNA: TGTGCCAGCAGTTCCGGCGCGGGAGAAGCCTACGAGCAGTACTTC. As protein: CASSSGAGEAYEQYF.

The V call is TRBV27, the J call TRBJ1-2; 9 positions agree with TRBD1. V was clipped by 1 base and J by 8 bases; unmatched bases: 8. This CDR3 spans 15 amino acids. CDR1 is MNHEY, CDR2 SMNVEV, per germline (reference sequence). CDR3 DNA sequence: TGTGCCAGCAGTTTATTGGGACAGGGACGGAACGGCTACACCTTC. It yields the protein CASSLLGQGRNGYTF.

The J gene is TRBJ2-7, the V gene TRBV7-2; D ambiguous. In germline, CDR1 is SGHTA, CDR2 FQGNSA. V was cut by 2 bases and J by 3 bases, with 2 bases left in between. This CDR3 has 11 residues. The CDR3 protein is CASSLNYEQYF. The CDR3 nucleotides are TGTGCCAGCAGCTTAAACTACGAGCAGTACTTC.

This chain links TRBV5-1 with TRBJ1-1, with 7 bases aligning to TRBD1. CDR1 and CDR2 from the germline V gene are SGHRS and YFSETQ. The J segment lost 2 bases and the V segment lost 1 base, leaving 5 bases of the junction unmatched. The CDR3 spans 15 residues. CDR3 amino acids: CASSLSRGLNTEAFF. In DNA form, the CDR3 reads TGCGCCAGCAGCTTGTCTAGGGGGCTCAACACTGAAGCTTTCTTT.

The rearrangement links TRBV10-3 to TRBJ2-1; 14 bases line up with TRBD2. J lost 2 bases, V lost 6 bases, and 0 bases had no gene match. CDR3 size: 15 residues. Per the germline V gene, CDR1 is ENHRY and CDR2 is SYGVKD. CDR3 DNA: TGTGCCATCAGGACTAGCGGGAGGGCCTACAATGAGCAGTTCTTC. It yields the protein CAIRTSGRAYNEQFF.

This sequence joins TRBV10-2 and TRBJ2-1, with D maybe TRBD2 (5 bases). This CDR3 region has 16 residues. V shed 2 bases and J shed 3 bases, with 14 bases lying between them. Germline V gene data show CDR1 as WSHSY and CDR2 as SAAADI. The CDR3 reads CASSESRTPRYNEQFF. The DNA for the CDR3 is TGCGCCAGCAGTGAGAGTAGGACTCCACGCTACAATGAGCAGTTCTTC.

The table lists this clone with a few counts. A junction end diverges from the germline sequence, so it may reflect a read error. Different DNA sequences within this sample yield the same CDR3. The rearrangement links TRBV27 to TRBJ2-7; D gene ambiguous. Looked up from germline, CDR1 is MNHEY and CDR2 is SMNVEV (reference sequence). The length of the CDR3 is 13 residues. The CDR3 DNA is TGTGCCAGCAGTCTATCGAGCCCCTACGAGCAGTACTTC. Amino acid sequence: CASSLSSPYEQYF.

The J gene is TRBJ1-5, the V gene TRBV7-8, with 9 bases fitting TRBD1. The junction had 5 bases not matched to a gene; V was cut back by 2 bases and J by 6 bases. Germline V gene data show CDR1 as SGHVS and CDR2 as FQNEAQ. This CDR3 is built from 15 residues. The CDR3 protein is CASSLPGQGTQPQHF. CDR3 bases: TGTGCCAGCAGCTTACCGGGACAGGGTACTCAGCCCCAGCATTTT.

This clone was observed a single time. At the DNA level, this CDR3 is encoded by other sequences in the same sample as well. This rearrangement joins TRBV7-9 to TRBJ2-1; D remains unclear. Trimming pared 5 bases from V and 7 bases from J, leaving 9 bases between. The length of the CDR3 is 12 residues. CDR1 is SEHNR and CDR2 is FQNEAQ in the germline V gene (reference sequence). CDR3 protein: CASSLGSNEQFF. For the CDR3, the DNA is TGTGCCAGCAGCCTCGGGTCGAATGAGCAGTTCTTC.